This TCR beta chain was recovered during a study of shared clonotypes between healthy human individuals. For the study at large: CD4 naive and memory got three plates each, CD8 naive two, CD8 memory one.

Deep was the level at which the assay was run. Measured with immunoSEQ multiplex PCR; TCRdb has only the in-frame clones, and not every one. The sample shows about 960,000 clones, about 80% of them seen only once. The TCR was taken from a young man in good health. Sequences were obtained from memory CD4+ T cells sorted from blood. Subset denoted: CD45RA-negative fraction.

The CDR3 DNA follows: TGTGCCAGTAGTATAGGACTAGCGGGAGGGATGAACACCGGGGAGCTGTTTTTT. As protein: CASSIGLAGGMNTGELFF. The chain is built from TRBV19 and TRBJ2-2, with 14 nucleotides matching TRBD2. Per germline, CDR1 LNHDA and CDR2 SQIVND (reference sequence). The junction had 2 bases not matched to a gene; V was cut back by 1 base and J by 1 base. The CDR3 consists of 18 residues.